This TCR beta chain is from a study of CD4 T cells in relation to SARS-CoV-2 and coronaviruses. Turning to this clone: Its antigen is undetermined.

Before the COVID-19 pandemic, during about 2010-2018, CD4+ T cells were taken from unexposed donors. Isolation of CD4+ T cells took place after about 9 days in culture. Assay: immunoSEQ multiplex PCR; the TCRdb copy retains only in-frame clones and omits some. The sample includes 15,000 to 20,000 clones, 60% to 80% of them seen just once. Germline V gives CDR1 SGHAT, CDR2 FQNNGV. The V and J ends lost 0 bases and 5 bases respectively, with 18 bases between them. The CDR3 contains 17 residues. The origin of this receptor is a human donor in good health. Sequenced sample: CD4+ T cells from PBMCs, cultured in vitro. The genes are TRBV11-2 and TRBJ2-3; perhaps D is TRBD1 or TRBD2 (6 bases each). The CDR3 DNA reads TGTGCCAGCAGCTTAGACCCACAGGGAGCGGGTGAAGATACGCAGTATTTT. Translated, it gives CASSLDPQGAGEDTQYF.